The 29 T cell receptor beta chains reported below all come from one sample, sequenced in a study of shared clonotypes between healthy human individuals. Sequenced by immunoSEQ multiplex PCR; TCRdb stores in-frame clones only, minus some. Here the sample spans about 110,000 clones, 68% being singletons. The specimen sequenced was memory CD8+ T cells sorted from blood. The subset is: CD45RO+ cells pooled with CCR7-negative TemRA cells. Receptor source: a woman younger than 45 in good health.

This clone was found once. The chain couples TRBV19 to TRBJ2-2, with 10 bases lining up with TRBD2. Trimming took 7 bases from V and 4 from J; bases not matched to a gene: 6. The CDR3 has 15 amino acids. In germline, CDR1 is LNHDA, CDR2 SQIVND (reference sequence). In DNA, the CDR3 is TGTGCCAGTATCGGACTAGCGGACAGCACCGGGGAGCTGTTTTTT. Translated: CASIGLADSTGELFF.

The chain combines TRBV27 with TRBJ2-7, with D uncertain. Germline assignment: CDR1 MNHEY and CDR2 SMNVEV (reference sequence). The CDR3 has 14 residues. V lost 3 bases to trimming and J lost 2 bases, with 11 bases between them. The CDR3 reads CASSFSQTTYEQYF. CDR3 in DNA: TGTGCCAGCAGTTTTAGTCAGACGACCTACGAGCAGTACTTC.

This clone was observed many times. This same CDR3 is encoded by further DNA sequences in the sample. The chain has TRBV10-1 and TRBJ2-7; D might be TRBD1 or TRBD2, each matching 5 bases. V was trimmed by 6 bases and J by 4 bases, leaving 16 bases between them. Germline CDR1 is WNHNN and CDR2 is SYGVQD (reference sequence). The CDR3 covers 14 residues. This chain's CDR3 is CASSRDLSSYEQYF. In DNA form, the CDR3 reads TGCGCCAGCAGCCGGGACCTAAGTTCGTACGAGCAGTACTTC.

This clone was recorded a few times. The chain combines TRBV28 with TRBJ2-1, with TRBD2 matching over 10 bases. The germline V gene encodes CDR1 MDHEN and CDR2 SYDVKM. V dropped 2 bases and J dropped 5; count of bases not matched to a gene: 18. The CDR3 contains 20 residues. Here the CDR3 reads CASSLHGLGTTSGLHNEQFF. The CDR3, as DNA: TGTGCCAGCAGTTTACACGGTTTGGGGACGACTAGCGGGCTCCACAATGAGCAGTTCTTC.

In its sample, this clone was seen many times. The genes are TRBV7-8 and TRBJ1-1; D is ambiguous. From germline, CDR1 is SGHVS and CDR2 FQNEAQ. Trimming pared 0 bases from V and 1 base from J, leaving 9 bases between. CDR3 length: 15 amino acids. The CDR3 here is CASSLAMVANTEAFF. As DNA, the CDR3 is TGTGCCAGCAGCTTAGCGATGGTTGCGAACACTGAAGCTTTCTTT.

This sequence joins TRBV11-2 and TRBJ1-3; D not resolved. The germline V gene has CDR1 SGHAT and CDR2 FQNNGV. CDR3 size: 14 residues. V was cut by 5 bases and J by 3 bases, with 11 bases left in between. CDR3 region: CASSPGLYGNTIYF. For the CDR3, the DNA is TGTGCCAGCAGCCCCGGCCTTTATGGAAACACCATATATTTT.

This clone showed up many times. As DNA, the CDR3 is TGTGCCAGCAGTTACCGGGTAACGGTTAACACCGGGGAGCTGTTTTTT. Amino acid sequence: CASSYRVTVNTGELFF. The chain recombines TRBV6-5 with TRBJ2-2; no reliable D call. V dropped 2 bases and J dropped 2 bases, with 12 bases sitting between them. The CDR3 totals 16 residues. Germline lookup yields CDR1 MNHEY and CDR2 SVGAGI.

The CDR3 DNA is TGTGCCAGCAAGCCGACAGCCGACTACGAGCAGTACTTC. It translates to CASKPTADYEQYF. The chain joins TRBV2 to TRBJ2-7, with a possible D match to TRBD1 (5 bases). CDR3 length: 13 amino acids. Germline CDR1 reads SNHLY; CDR2 reads FYNNEI. Trimming took 7 bases from V and 3 from J, leaving 13 bases between them.

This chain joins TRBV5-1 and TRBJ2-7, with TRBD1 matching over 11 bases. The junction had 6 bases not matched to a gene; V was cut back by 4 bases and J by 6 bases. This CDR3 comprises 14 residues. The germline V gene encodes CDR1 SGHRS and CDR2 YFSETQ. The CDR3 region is CASSPGTGGLEQYF. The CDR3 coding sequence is TGCGCCAGCAGCCCTGGGACAGGGGGGCTCGAGCAGTACTTC.

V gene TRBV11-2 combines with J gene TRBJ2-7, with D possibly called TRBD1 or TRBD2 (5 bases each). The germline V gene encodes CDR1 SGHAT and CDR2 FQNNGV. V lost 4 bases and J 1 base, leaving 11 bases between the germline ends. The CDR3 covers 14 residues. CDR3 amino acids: CASSWGSRSYEQYF. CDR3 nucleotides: TGTGCCAGCAGCTGGGGGTCCAGATCCTACGAGCAGTACTTC.

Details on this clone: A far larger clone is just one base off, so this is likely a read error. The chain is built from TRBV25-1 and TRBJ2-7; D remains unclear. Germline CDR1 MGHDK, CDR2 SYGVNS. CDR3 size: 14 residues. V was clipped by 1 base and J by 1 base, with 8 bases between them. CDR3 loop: CASSEFMVSYEQYF. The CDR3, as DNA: TGTGCCAGCAGTGAATTTATGGTATCCTACGAGCAGTACTTC.

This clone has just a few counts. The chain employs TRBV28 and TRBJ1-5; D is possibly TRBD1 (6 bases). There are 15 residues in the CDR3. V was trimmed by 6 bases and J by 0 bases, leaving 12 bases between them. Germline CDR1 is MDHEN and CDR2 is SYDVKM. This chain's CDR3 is CASSLTGASNQPQHF. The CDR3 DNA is TGTGCCAGCAGCTTGACAGGAGCTAGCAATCAGCCCCAGCATTTT. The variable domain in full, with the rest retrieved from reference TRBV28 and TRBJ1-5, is DVKVTQSSRYLVKRTGEKVFLECVQDMDHENMFWYRQDPGLGLRLIYFSYDVKMKEKGDIPEGYSVSREKKERFSLILESASTNQTSMYLCASSLTGASNQPQHFGDGTRLSIL.

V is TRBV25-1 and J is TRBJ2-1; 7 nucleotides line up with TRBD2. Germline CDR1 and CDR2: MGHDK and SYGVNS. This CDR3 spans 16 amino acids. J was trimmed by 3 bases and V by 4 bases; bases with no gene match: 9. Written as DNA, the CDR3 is TGTGCCAGCAGTGTAGAGTCCGGGAGGTTCTACAATGAGCAGTTCTTC. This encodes CASSVESGRFYNEQFF.

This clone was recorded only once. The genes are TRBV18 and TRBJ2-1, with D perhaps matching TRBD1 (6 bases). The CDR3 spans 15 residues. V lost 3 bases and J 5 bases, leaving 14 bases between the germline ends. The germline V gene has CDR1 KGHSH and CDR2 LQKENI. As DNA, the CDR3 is TGTGCCAGCTCACCGGGGGCTCGCCTGCACAATGAGCAGTTCTTC. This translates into CASSPGARLHNEQFF.

CDR3 nucleotide sequence: TGTGCCACCAGCGACGAGATAACAACGGTTACCTACGAGCAGTACTTC. This translates into CATSDEITTVTYEQYF. The chain employs TRBV15 and TRBJ2-7; D gene uncertain. V was clipped by 5 bases and J by 2 bases, with 19 bases between them. Germline V lookup: CDR1 LNHNV, CDR2 YYDKDF (reference sequence). The CDR3 has 16 amino acids. Variable domain in full (rest from reference TRBV15 and TRBJ2-7): DAMVIQNPRYQVTQFGKPVTLSCSQTLNHNVMYWYQQKSSQAPKLLFHYYDKDFNNEADTPDNFQSRRPNTSFCFLDIRSPGLGDTAMYLCATSDEITTVTYEQYFGPGTRLTVT.

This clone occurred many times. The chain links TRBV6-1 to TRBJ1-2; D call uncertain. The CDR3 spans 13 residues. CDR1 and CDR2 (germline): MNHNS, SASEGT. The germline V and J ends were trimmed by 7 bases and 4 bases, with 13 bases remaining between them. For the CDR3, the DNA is TGTGCCAGCAATCGCGAAGCCGTCTATGGCTACACCTTC. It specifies CASNREAVYGYTF.

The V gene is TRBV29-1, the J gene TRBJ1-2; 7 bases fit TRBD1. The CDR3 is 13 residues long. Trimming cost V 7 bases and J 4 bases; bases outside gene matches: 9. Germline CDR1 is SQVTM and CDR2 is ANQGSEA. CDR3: CSDRQGRLYGYTF. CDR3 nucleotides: TGCAGCGACCGACAGGGACGCCTCTATGGCTACACCTTC.

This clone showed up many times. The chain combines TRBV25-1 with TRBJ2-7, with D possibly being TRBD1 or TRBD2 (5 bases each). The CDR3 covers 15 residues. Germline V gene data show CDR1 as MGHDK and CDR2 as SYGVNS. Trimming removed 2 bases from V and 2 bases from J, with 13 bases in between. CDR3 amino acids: CASSEGGRNPYEQYF. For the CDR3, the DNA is TGTGCCAGCAGTGAAGGGGGAAGAAACCCCTACGAGCAGTACTTC.

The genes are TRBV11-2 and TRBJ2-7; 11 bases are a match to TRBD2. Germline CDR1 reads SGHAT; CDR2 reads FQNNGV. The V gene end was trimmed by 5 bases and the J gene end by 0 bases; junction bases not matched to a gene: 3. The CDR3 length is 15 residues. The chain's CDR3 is CASSTSGRSSYEQYF. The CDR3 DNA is TGTGCCAGCAGCACTAGCGGGAGATCCTCCTACGAGCAGTACTTC.

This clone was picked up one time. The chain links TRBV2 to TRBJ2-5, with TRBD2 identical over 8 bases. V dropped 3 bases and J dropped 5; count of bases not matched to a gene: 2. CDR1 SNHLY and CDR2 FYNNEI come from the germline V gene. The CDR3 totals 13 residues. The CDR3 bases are TGTGCCAGCAGTGACGGACTAGCCGAGACCCAGTACTTC. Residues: CASSDGLAETQYF.

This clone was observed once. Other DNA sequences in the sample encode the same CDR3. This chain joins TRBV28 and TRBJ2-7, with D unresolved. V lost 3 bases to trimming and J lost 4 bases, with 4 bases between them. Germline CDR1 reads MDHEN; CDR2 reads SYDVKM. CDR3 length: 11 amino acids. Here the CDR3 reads CASSLVYEQYF. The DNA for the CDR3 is TGTGCCAGCAGTTTGGTTTACGAGCAGTACTTC.

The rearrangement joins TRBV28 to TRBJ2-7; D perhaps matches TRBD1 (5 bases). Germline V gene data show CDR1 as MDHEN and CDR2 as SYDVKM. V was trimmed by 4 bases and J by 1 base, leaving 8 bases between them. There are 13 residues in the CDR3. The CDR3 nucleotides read TGTGCCAGCAGTTCCCAGGGATCCTACGAGCAGTACTTC. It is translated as CASSSQGSYEQYF.

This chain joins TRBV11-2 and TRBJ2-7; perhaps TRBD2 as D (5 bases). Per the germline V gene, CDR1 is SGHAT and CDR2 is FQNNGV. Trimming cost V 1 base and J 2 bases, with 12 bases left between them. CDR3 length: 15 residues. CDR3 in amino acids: CASSLVPSLAYEQYF. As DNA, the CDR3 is TGTGCCAGCAGCTTAGTCCCTAGCTTGGCCTACGAGCAGTACTTC.

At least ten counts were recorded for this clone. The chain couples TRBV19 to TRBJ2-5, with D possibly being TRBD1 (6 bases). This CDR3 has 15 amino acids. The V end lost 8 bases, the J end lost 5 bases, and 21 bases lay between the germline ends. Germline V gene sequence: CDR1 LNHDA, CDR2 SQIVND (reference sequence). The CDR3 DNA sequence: TGTGCCAGTGGATCAATACAGGGTGGGGTGGAGACCCAGTACTTC. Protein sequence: CASGSIQGGVETQYF. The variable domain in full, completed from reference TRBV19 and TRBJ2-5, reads DGGITQSPKYLFRKEGQNVTLSCEQNLNHDAMYWYRQDPGQGLRLIYYSQIVNDFQKGDIAEGYSVSREKKESFPLTVTSAQKNPTAFYLCASGSIQGGVETQYFGPGTRLLVL.

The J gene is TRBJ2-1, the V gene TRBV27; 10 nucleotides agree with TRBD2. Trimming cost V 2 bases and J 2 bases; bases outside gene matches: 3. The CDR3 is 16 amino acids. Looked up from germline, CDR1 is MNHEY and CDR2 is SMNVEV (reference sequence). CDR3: CASSLVSGRAYNEQFF. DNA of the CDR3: TGTGCCAGCAGTTTAGTGAGCGGGAGGGCCTACAATGAGCAGTTCTTC.

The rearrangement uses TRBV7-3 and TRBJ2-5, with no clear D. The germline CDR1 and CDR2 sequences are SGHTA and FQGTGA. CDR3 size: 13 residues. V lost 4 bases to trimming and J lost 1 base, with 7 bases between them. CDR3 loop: CASSYRVQETQYF. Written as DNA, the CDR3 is TGTGCCAGCAGCTACAGAGTCCAAGAGACCCAGTACTTC. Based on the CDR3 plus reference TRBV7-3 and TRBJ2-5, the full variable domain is GAGVSQTPSNKVTEKGKYVELRCDPISGHTALYWYRQSLGQGPEFLIYFQGTGAADDSGLPNDRFFAVRPEGSVSTLKIQRTERGDSAVYLCASSYRVQETQYFGPGTRLLVL.

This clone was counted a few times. CDR3 region: CASSDIGQGYGNTIYF. CDR3 bases: TGTGCCAGCAGCGACATTGGACAGGGCTACGGAAACACCATATATTTT. The chain is built from TRBV7-9 and TRBJ1-3, with 8 nucleotides matching TRBD1. V trimming: 5 bases; J trimming: 4 bases; junction bases outside the gene matches: 10. This CDR3 has 16 residues. Per the germline V gene, CDR1 is SEHNR and CDR2 is FQNEAQ (reference sequence).

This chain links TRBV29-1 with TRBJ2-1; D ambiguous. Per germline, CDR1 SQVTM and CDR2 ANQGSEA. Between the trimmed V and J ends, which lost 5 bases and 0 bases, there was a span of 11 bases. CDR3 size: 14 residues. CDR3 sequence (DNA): TGCAGCGTTTACCCTGGGGTCTCCTACAATGAGCAGTTCTTC. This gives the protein CSVYPGVSYNEQFF.

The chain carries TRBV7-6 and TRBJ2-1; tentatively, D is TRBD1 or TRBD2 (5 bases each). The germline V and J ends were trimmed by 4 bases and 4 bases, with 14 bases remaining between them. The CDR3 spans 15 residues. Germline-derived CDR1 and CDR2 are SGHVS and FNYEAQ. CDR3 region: CASSSSGTGYNEQFF. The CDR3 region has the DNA TGTGCCAGCAGCTCTTCCGGGACGGGTTACAATGAGCAGTTCTTC.